These T cell receptor beta chains were read from a single sample in a study of blood T cell repertoires in COVID-19. Clones were read by immunoSEQ multiplex PCR, and TCRdb kept only the in-frame ones, dropping some. In the table there are roughly 150,000 clones, roughly 85% of which are singletons. The material sequenced was PBMCs or T cells enriched from blood (not recorded which). All receptors come from a woman aged 70-85 years in a cohort exposed to, infected with or recovered from COVID-19 (not recorded which). The CDR3 runs from the conserved cysteine through the conserved F or W. A D gene is named only where the DNA matches it firmly. Size is omitted from some rows. Given values are once, few, many or a class for expanded clones.

TRBV9,TRBJ2-3,TRBD2,NA,CASSVGSGRAADTQYF,TGTGCCAGCAGCGTTGGGAGCGGGAGGGCTGCAGATACGCAGTATTTT
TRBV2,TRBJ2-7,TRBD2,few,CASSGERESEQYF,TGTGCCAGCAGTGGAGAGCGGGAGTCCGAGCAGTACTTC
TRBV7-3,TRBJ2-5,NA,NA,CASSPQGSSQETQYF,TGTGCCAGCAGCCCGCAGGGGAGCAGCCAAGAGACCCAGTACTTC
TRBV4-2,TRBJ2-1,TRBD1,few,CASSQPGQGYNEQFF,TGTGCCAGCAGCCAACCGGGACAGGGATATAATGAGCAGTTCTTC
TRBV2,TRBJ2-3,NA,once,CASSGENGWTDTQYF,TGTGCCAGCAGCGGGGAGAATGGGTGGACAGATACGCAGTATTTT
TRBV5-6,TRBJ1-6,TRBD1,NA,CASSRTGVGSPLHF,TGTGCCAGCAGCCGGACAGGGGTGGGTTCACCCCTCCACTTT
TRBV10-3,TRBJ2-1,NA,NA,CATQEAQGTGIGNEQFF,TGTGCCACCCAGGAGGCACAGGGCACAGGTATTGGGAATGAGCAGTTCTTC
TRBV19,TRBJ2-7,NA,NA,CASSPPPSHEQYF,TGTGCCAGTAGTCCCCCCCCCAGTCACGAGCAGTACTTC
TRBV4-1,TRBJ2-7,NA,NA,CASSRPVGGKGYEQYF,TGCGCCAGCAGCAGACCGGTGGGGGGAAAGGGTTACGAGCAGTACTTC
TRBV28,TRBJ2-1,TRBD1,NA,CASSLWGQLSYNEQFF,TGTGCCAGCAGTTTATGGGGACAGTTAAGCTACAATGAGCAGTTCTTC
TRBV5-5,TRBJ2-3,NA,few,CASSFRGTDTQYF,TGTGCCAGCAGCTTCCGGGGGACAGATACGCAGTATTTT
TRBV5-1,TRBJ2-7,TRBD2,NA,CASSLRVTREGSYEQYF,TGCGCCAGCAGCCTGCGCGTAACGCGGGAGGGGTCCTACGAGCAGTACTTC
TRBV28,TRBJ1-4,TRBD1,NA,CASSVAGQSNEKLFF,TGTGCCAGCAGTGTAGCGGGACAGAGTAATGAAAAACTGTTTTTT
TRBV4-2,TRBJ2-2,TRBD1,NA,CASSRGQGSAGELFF,TGTGCCAGCAGCCGTGGACAGGGGAGTGCCGGGGAGCTGTTTTTT
TRBV7-3,TRBJ1-2,TRBD1,NA,CASSLIPTGWDGYTF,TGTGCCAGCAGCTTAATACCGACAGGGTGGGATGGCTACACCTTC
TRBV11-3,TRBJ2-3,NA,NA,CASSLWGRDTQYF,TGTGCCAGCAGCTTATGGGGGCGGGATACGCAGTATTTT